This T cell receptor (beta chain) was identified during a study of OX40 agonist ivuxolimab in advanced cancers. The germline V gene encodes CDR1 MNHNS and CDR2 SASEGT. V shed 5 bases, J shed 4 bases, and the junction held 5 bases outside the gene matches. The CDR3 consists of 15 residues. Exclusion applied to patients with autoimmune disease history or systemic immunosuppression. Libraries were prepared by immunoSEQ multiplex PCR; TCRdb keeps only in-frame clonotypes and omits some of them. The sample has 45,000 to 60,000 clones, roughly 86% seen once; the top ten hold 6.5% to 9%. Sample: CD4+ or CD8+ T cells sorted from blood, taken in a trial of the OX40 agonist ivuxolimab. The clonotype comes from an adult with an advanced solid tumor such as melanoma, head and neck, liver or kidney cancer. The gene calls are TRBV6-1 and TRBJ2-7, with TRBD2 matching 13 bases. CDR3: CASSPRLAGGYEQYF. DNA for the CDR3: TGTGCCAGCAGTCCGCGACTAGCGGGAGGTTACGAGCAGTACTTC.